A selection of T cell receptor beta chains follows, all from one sample in a study of glioma-infiltrating T cells after dendritic cell vaccination. TCRdb's copy holds only in-frame clones and misses some; the assay was immunoSEQ multiplex PCR. The table records 90,000 to 95,000 clones, more than 80% of them present only once. This specimen was blood, taken after dendritic cell vaccination. Receptors originate from a human donor with glioblastoma. CDR3s include the opening cysteine and the closing phenylalanine or tryptophan. D genes are given only for firm matches. Clone size is stated in some rows and not others, as once, few, many or a class when expanded.

j_call clone_size d_call v_call cdr3_nt cdr3_aa
TRBJ1-1 . . TRBV2 TGTGCCAGCAGTGACCGGGGGGTAAGCACTGAAGCTTTCTTT CASSDRGVSTEAFF
TRBJ1-2 few . TRBV20-1 TGCAGTGCTGGGAAGGGGTATGGCTACACCTTC CSAGKGYGYTF
TRBJ1-4 . TRBD1 TRBV19 TGTGCCAGTAGTATCTTAAAGGACAGGTATTGGGGGCCAACTAATGAAAAACTGTTTTTT CASSILKDRYWGPTNEKLFF
TRBJ2-1 . TRBD1 TRBV7-7 TGTGCCAGCAGCGAATATCCGGGACAGGGTTACAATGAGCAGTTCTTC CASSEYPGQGYNEQFF
TRBJ2-3 . . TRBV9 TGTGCCAGCAGCGTAGATATTCGGGATTGGGATACGCAGTATTTT CASSVDIRDWDTQYF
TRBJ1-4 once TRBD1 TRBV7-6 TGTGCCAGCAGCCTAGGGGCGACAGGGATAGCAACTAATGAAAAACTGTTTTTT CASSLGATGIATNEKLFF
TRBJ1-5 . TRBD1 TRBV19 TGTGCCAGTAGTGCCGGACAGGGACGCCTCGGGCAGCCCCAGCATTTT CASSAGQGRLGQPQHF
TRBJ2-3 . TRBD2 TRBV2 TGTGCCAGCCGTGTGCGGGAGAACACAGATACGCAGTATTTT CASRVRENTDTQYF
TRBJ2-1 . TRBD2 TRBV5-1 TGCGCCAGCAGCTTGTCCGGGACTAGCGGGACCCAGAATGAGCAGTTCTTC CASSLSGTSGTQNEQFF
TRBJ1-2 . . TRBV5-4 TGTGCCAGCAGCTTGCCAGGGGCAGGTTTTGGCTACACCTTC CASSLPGAGFGYTF
TRBJ2-1 once . TRBV11-1 TGTGCCAGCAGCCCCGACAGCCTCTCCTACAATGAGCAGTTCTTC CASSPDSLSYNEQFF
TRBJ2-2 . . TRBV9 TGTGCCAGCAGCCAAACCGCGGGGCCCCTAAGGACCGGGGAGCTGTTTTTT CASSQTAGPLRTGELFF
TRBJ1-5 . . TRBV10-3 TGTGCCATCAGTGGTGGCAGAAATCAGCCCCAGCATTTT CAISGGRNQPQHF
TRBJ1-1 few . TRBV6-6 TGTGCCAGCAGTACAAACACTGAAGCTTTCTTT CASSTNTEAFF
TRBJ1-4 few TRBD1 TRBV5-6 TGTGCCAGCAGCCCCTCCGGGACAGGGCGGGAAAAACTGTTTTTT CASSPSGTGREKLFF
TRBJ2-5 . . TRBV7-2 TGTGCCAGCAGCCCGCGGGCGGCAGTCCAAGAGACCCAGTACTTC CASSPRAAVQETQYF
TRBJ1-1 . . TRBV6-5 TGTGCCAGCCACCCTTCCAGGGACACTGAAGCTTTCTTT CASHPSRDTEAFF
TRBJ1-2 . . TRBV18 TGTGCCAGCTCACCATCCACAGGGCTCTCAGATGGCTACACCTTC CASSPSTGLSDGYTF
TRBJ2-1 . TRBD2 TRBV5-4 TGTGCCAGCAGCACTGGACTAGCGGGAGGATACTACAATGAGCAGTTCTTC CASSTGLAGGYYNEQFF
TRBJ2-7 . . TRBV19 TGTGCCAGTAGTATAGGTCTGTCGGGAGACTCCTACGAGCAGTACTTC CASSIGLSGDSYEQYF
TRBJ2-7 . . TRBV14 TGTGCCAGCAGCCAAGTTGCTATGTCCTACGAGCAGTACTTC CASSQVAMSYEQYF
TRBJ1-5 . TRBD1 TRBV7-9 TGTGCCAGCAGCAGGACAGGGGGGAAAAATCAGCCCCAGCATTTT CASSRTGGKNQPQHF
TRBJ2-7 . . TRBV5-4 TGTGCCAGCAGCAGCCCAGGGGTGAACGAGCAGTACTTC CASSSPGVNEQYF